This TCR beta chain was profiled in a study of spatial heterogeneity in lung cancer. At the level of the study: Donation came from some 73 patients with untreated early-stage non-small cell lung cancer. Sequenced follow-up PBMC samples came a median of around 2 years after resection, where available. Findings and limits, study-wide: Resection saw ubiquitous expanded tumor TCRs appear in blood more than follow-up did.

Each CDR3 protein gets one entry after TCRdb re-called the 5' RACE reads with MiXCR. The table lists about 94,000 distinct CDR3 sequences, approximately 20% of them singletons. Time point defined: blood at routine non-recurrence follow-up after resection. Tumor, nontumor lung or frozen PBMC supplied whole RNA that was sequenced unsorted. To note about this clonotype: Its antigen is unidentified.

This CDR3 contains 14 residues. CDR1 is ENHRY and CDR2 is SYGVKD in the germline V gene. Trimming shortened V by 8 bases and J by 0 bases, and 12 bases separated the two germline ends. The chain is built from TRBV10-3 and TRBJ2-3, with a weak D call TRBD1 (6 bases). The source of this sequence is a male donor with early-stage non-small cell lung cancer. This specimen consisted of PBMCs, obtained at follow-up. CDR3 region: CAISIGGSTDTQYF. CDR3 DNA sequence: TGTGCCATCTCTATAGGGGGTAGCACAGATACGCAGTATTTT.